In its sample, the clone carrying this TCR beta chain was seen a few times. Its antigen is as yet unknown. CDR3 length equals 18 residues. CDR1 and CDR2 (germline): LGHNA, YSLEER. V dropped 0 bases and J dropped 5; count of bases not matched to a gene: 14. Using unique molecular identifiers, the investigators prepared the TCRbeta library. TCRdb passed the PCR reads through MiXCR, listing each CDR3 protein once. Of just over 950,000 distinct CDR3 sequences listed, around 30% are singletons. This sample was included in a study of T-cell reconstitution after alpha-beta-depleted transplantation in children. Study conclusions and caveats: When one year had passed after transplant, most T-cell counts and diversity came from newly produced T cells. Approximately two months post-transplant, alpha-beta T cells reportedly originated from several hundred expanded graft clones.

The J gene is TRBJ2-7, the V gene TRBV4-3, with 9 positions matching TRBD1. Source: PBMCs, mostly from graft donor cells, taken 360 days after TCRalphabeta/CD19-depleted stem cell transplant. The receptor was derived from a boy under two years old who had a stem cell transplant for SCID, so the T cells may come from the graft donor. The CDR3 loop reads CASSQETGTGWLYHEQYF. As DNA, the CDR3 is TGCGCCAGCAGCCAAGAGACCGGGACAGGGTGGCTTTACCACGAGCAGTACTTC.